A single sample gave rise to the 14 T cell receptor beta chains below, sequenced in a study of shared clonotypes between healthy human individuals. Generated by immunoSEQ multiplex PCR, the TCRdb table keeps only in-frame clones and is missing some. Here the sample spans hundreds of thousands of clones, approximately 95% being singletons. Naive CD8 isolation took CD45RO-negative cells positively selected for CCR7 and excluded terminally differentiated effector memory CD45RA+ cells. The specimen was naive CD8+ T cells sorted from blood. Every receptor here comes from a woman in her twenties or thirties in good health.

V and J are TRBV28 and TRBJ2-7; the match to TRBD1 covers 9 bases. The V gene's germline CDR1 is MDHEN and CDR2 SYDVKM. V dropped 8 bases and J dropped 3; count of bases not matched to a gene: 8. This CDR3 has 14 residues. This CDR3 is CASWTGTGYYEQYF. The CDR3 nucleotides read TGTGCCAGCTGGACCGGGACAGGGTACTACGAGCAGTACTTC.

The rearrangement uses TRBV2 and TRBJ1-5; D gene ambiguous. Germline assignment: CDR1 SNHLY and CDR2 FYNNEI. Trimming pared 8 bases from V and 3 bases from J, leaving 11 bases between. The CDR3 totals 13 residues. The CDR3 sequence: CASSVGLNQPQHF. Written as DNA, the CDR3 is TGTGCCAGCTCAGTGGGCCTCAATCAGCCCCAGCATTTT.

CDR3 sequence reads: CASSLDFGSGIAHTQYF. CDR3 DNA: TGTGCCAGCAGCTTAGACTTTGGTAGCGGGATCGCACATACGCAGTATTTT. This chain uses TRBV7-9 with TRBJ2-3; 8 bases are shared with TRBD2. With V trimmed by 1 base and J by 7 bases, 13 bases remained unmatched. This CDR3 region has 17 residues. In germline, CDR1 is SEHNR, CDR2 FQNEAQ (reference sequence).

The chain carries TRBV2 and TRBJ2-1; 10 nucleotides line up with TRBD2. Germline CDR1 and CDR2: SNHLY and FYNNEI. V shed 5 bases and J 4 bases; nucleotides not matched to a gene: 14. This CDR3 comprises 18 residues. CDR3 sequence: CASSFLRVGTSAYNEQFF. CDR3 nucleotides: TGTGCCAGCAGTTTCCTACGTGTGGGGACTAGCGCTTACAATGAGCAGTTCTTC.

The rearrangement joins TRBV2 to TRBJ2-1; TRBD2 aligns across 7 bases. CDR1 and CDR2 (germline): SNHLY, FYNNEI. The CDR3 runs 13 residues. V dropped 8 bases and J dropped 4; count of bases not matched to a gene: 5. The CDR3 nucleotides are TGTGCCAGCGCGGGAGAGCAGTACAATGAGCAGTTCTTC. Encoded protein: CASAGEQYNEQFF.

CDR3 sequence: CASFDGGSYEQYF. The CDR3 DNA follows: TGTGCCAGCTTCGACGGCGGATCCTACGAGCAGTACTTC. The genes are TRBV2 and TRBJ2-7; D is unresolved. Trimming removed 8 bases at V and 1 base at J, with 12 bases between. Germline CDR1 and CDR2: SNHLY and FYNNEI. The CDR3 runs 13 residues.

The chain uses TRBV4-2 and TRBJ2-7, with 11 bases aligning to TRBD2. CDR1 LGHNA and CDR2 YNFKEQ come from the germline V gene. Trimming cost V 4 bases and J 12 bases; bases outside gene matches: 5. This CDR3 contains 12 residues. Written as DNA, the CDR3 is TGTGCCAGCAGCCCACTAGCGGGGGCCTTGTACTTC. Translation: CASSPLAGALYF.

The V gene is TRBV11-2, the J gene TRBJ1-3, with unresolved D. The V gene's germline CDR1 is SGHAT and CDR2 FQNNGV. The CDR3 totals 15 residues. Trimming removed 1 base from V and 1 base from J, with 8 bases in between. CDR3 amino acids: CASSLGRRSGNTIYF. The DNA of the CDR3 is TGTGCCAGCAGCTTAGGAAGGAGATCTGGAAACACCATATATTTT.

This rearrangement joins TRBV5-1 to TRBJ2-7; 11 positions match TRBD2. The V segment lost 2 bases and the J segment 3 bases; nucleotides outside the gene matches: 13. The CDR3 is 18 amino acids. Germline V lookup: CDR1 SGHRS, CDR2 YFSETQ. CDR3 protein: CASSFGAFDGLAGYEQYF. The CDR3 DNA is TGCGCCAGCAGCTTTGGGGCGTTTGATGGACTAGCGGGCTACGAGCAGTACTTC.

DNA for the CDR3: TGTGCCAGCAGCTGGGGAACAGGTTCGGTCGAGCAGTACTTC. Protein: CASSWGTGSVEQYF. The chain uses TRBV5-6 and TRBJ2-7, with a weak D call TRBD1 (5 bases). The CDR3 extends over 14 amino acids. The V end was cut by 3 bases, the J end by 6 bases, with 16 bases between. CDR1 is SGHDT and CDR2 is YYEEEE in the germline V gene.

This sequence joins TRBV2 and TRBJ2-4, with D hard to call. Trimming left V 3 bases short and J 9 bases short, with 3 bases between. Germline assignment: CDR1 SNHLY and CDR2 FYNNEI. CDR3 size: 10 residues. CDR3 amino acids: CASSDRIQYF. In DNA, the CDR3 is TGTGCCAGCAGTGACCGCATTCAGTACTTC.

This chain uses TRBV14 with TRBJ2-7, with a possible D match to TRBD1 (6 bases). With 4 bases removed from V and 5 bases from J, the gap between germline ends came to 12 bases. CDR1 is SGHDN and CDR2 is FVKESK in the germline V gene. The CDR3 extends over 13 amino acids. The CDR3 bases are TGTGCCAGCAGCCGAATCAGGGGTGACGAGCAGTACTTC. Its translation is CASSRIRGDEQYF.

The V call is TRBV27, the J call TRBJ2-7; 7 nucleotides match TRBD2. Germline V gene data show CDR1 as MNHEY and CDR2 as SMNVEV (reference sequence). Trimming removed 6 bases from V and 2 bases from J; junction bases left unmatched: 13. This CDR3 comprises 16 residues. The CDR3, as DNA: TGTGCCAGCAGCCAACTAGGGGAGGGCCCTCCCTACGAGCAGTACTTC. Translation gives CASSQLGEGPPYEQYF.

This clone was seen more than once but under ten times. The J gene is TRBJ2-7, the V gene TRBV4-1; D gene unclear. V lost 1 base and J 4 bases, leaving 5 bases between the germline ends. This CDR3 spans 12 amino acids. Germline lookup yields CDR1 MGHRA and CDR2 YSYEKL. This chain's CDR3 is CASSQGHYEQYF. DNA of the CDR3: TGCGCCAGCAGCCAAGGCCATTACGAGCAGTACTTC.